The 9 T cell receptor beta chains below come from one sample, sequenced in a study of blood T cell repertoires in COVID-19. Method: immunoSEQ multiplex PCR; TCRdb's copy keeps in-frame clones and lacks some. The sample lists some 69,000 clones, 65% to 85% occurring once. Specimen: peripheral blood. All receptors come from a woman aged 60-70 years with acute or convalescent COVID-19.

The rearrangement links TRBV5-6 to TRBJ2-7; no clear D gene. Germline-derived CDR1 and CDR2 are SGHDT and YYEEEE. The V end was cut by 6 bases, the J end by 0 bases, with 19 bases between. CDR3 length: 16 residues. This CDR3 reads CASTISKLLISYEQYF. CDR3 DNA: TGTGCCAGCACCATATCTAAACTCTTAATCTCCTACGAGCAGTACTTC.

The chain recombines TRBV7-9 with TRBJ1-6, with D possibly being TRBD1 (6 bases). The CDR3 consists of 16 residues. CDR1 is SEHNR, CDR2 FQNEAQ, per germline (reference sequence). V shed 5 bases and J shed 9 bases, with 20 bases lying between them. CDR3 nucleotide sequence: TGTGCCAGCAGCCCTTCCGGGGGGCAGCGGGGTTCACCCCTCCACTTT. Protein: CASSPSGGQRGSPLHF.

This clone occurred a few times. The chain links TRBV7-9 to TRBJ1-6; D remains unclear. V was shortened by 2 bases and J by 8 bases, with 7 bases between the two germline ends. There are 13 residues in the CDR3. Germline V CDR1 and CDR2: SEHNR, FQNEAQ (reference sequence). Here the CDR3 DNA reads TGTGCCAGCAGCTTACACAGAGATTCACCCCTCCACTTT. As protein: CASSLHRDSPLHF.

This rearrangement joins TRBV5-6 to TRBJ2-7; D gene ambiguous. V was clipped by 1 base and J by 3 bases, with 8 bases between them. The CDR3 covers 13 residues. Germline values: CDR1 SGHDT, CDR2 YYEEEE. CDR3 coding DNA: TGTGCCAGCAGCTTGCCGGGTTTCTACGAGCAGTACTTC. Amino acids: CASSLPGFYEQYF.

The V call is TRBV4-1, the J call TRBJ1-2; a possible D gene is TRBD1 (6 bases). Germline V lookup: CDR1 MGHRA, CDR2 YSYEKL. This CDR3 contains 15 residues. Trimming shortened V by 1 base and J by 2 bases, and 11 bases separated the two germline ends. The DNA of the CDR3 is TGCGCCAGCAGCCAAGGCCCAGGGGTAAACTATGGCTACACCTTC. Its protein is CASSQGPGVNYGYTF.

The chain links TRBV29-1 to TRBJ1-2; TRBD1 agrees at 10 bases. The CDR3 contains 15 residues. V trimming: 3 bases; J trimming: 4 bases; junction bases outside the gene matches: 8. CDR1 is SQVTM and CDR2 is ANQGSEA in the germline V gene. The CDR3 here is CSVESTGTGAYGYTF. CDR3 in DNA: TGCAGCGTTGAGTCCACCGGGACAGGGGCCTATGGCTACACCTTC.

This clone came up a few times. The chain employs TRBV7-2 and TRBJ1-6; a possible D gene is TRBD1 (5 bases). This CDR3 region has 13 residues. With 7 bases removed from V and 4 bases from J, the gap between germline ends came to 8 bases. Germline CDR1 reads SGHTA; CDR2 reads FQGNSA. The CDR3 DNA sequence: TGTGCCAGCACGGCAGGGTATAATTCACCCCTCCACTTT. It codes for CASTAGYNSPLHF.

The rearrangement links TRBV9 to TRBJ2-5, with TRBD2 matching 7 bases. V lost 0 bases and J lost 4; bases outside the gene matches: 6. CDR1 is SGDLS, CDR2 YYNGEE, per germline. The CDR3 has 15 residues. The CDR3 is CASSVGAGGGETQYF. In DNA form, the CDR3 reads TGTGCCAGCAGCGTAGGGGCTGGCGGGGGAGAGACCCAGTACTTC.

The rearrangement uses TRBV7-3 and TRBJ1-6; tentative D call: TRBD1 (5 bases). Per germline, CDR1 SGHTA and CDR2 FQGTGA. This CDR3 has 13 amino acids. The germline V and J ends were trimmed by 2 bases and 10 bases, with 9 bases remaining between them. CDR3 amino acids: CASSLGGVSPLHF. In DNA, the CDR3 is TGTGCCAGCAGCTTAGGGGGGGTGTCACCCCTCCACTTT. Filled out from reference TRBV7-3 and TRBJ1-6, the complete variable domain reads GAGVSQTPSNKVTEKGKYVELRCDPISGHTALYWYRQSLGQGPEFLIYFQGTGAADDSGLPNDRFFAVRPEGSVSTLKIQRTERGDSAVYLCASSLGGVSPLHFGNGTRLTVT.